These 7 T cell receptor beta chains came from one sample sequenced in a study of blood T cell repertoires in COVID-19. Some clones are missing from TCRdb's copy, which holds only in-frame ones; the method was immunoSEQ multiplex PCR. The sample has about 74,000 clones, more than 75% seen once; the top ten hold about 7.4%. What was sequenced was peripheral blood. The receptors originated from a human donor in a cohort sampled during active COVID-19.

A single count supports this clone. This chain links TRBV6-2 or TRBV6-3 with TRBJ2-7; 9 nucleotides line up with TRBD1. Germline values: CDR1 MNHEY, CDR2 SVGEGT. V dropped 6 bases and J dropped 2; count of bases not matched to a gene: 8. CDR3 length equals 15 residues. CDR3 sequence: CASSSGTGNTYEQYF. In nucleotides, the CDR3 is TGTGCCAGCAGCTCCGGGACAGGGAACACCTACGAGCAGTACTTC.

This clone was counted only a few times. This chain connects TRBV27 to TRBJ1-5, with 9 bases matching TRBD1. V dropped 6 bases and J dropped 1; count of bases not matched to a gene: 4. The CDR3 contains 15 residues. Germline assignment: CDR1 MNHEY and CDR2 SMNVEV (reference sequence). CDR3 coding DNA: TGTGCCAGCAGGGACAGGGGAGGGAGCAATCAGCCCCAGCATTTT. Translation gives CASRDRGGSNQPQHF.

The chain is built from TRBV4-3 and TRBJ2-3, with TRBD2 identical over 10 bases. V shed 3 bases and J 4 bases; nucleotides not matched to a gene: 4. This CDR3 is built from 15 residues. CDR1 and CDR2 from the germline V gene are LGHNA and YSLEER. This CDR3 reads CASSHKAGGSDTQYF. CDR3 bases: TGCGCCAGCAGCCACAAAGCGGGGGGGTCAGATACGCAGTATTTT.

The chain is built from TRBV11-1 and TRBJ2-2, with D perhaps matching TRBD1 (6 bases). The germline CDR1 and CDR2 sequences are SGHAT and FQDESV (reference sequence). Trimming removed 2 bases from V and 4 bases from J, with 11 bases in between. This CDR3 region has 15 residues. DNA of the CDR3: TGTGCCAGCAGCTTAAACAGGGACCCCACCGGGGAGCTGTTTTTT. Translation gives CASSLNRDPTGELFF.

This chain joins TRBV10-3 and TRBJ2-7; weak D call: TRBD1 (7 bases). Germline loops: CDR1 ENHRY, CDR2 SYGVKD. Trimming took off 2 bases at V and 2 bases at J, with 13 bases between the two ends. The CDR3 is made up of 15 amino acids. CDR3 sequence reads: CAISEGGTVTYEQYF. The CDR3 DNA is TGTGCCATCAGTGAGGGCGGGACAGTTACCTACGAGCAGTACTTC.

V is TRBV7-9 and J is TRBJ2-7, with D possibly matching TRBD2 (6 bases). Germline CDR1 SEHNR, CDR2 FQNEAQ (reference sequence). Trimming removed 0 bases at V and 6 bases at J, with 9 bases between. CDR3 size: 13 residues. Here the CDR3 reads CASSLAPGGEQYF. The CDR3 nucleotides are TGTGCCAGCAGCTTAGCCCCCGGGGGCGAGCAGTACTTC.

This chain links TRBV7-2 with TRBJ2-7; the match to TRBD2 covers 8 bases. CDR3 length equals 16 residues. Germline CDR1 reads SGHTA; CDR2 reads FQGNSA. With 7 bases clipped from V and 2 bases from J, the junction kept 13 bases outside the gene matches. The CDR3 region has the DNA TGTGCCAGCAATAACGGCCGAGTAGCGGGGACCTACGAGCAGTACTTC. Residues: CASNNGRVAGTYEQYF.